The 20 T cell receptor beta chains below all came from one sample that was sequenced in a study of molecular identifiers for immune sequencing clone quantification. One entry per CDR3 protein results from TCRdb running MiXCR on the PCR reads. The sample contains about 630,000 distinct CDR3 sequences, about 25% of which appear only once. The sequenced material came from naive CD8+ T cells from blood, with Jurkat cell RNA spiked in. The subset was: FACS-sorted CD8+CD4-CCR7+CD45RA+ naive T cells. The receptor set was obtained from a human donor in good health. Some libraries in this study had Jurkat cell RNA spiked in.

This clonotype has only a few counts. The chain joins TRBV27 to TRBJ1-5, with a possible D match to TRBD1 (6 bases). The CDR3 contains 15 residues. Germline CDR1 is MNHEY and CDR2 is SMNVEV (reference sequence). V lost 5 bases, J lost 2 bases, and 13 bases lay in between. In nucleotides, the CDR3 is TGTGCCAGCAGTCACGAGGGGGTGGGCAATCAGCCCCAGCATTTT. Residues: CASSHEGVGNQPQHF.

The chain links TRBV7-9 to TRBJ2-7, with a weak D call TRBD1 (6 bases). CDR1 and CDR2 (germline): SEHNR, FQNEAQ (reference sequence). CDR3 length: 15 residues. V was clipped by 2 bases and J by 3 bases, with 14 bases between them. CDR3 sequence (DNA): TGTGCCAGCAGCTTACAGGCGGACAGAGACTACGAGCAGTACTTC. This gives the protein CASSLQADRDYEQYF.

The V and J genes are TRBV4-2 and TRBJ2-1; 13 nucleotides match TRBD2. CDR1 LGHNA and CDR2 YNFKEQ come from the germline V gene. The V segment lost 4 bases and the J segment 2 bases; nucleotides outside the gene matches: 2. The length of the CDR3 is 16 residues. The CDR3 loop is CASSPTSGRAYNEQFF. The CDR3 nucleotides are TGTGCCAGCAGCCCAACTAGCGGGAGGGCCTACAATGAGCAGTTCTTC.

The CDR3 loop is CASSPLPGEDGELFF. The CDR3 DNA is TGTGCCAGCAGCCCGCTGCCAGGGGAGGACGGGGAGCTGTTTTTT. V usage is TRBV13 and J usage is TRBJ2-2, with D perhaps matching TRBD1 or TRBD2 (6 bases each). The CDR3 length is 15 residues. The germline V gene has CDR1 PRHDT and CDR2 FYEKMQ (reference sequence). V lost 5 bases, J lost 7 bases, and 17 bases lay in between.

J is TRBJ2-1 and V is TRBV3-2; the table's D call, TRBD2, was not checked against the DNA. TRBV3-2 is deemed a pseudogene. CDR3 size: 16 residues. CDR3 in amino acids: CASSPAQRGDNNEQFF. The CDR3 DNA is TGTGCCAGCAGCCCAGCCCAGCGGGGGGATAACAATGAGCAGTTCTTC.

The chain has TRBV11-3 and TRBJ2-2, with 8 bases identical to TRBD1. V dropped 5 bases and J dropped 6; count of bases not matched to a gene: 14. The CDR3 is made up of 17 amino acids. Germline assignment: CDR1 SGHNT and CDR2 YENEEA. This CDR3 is CASSLNQGAGFPGELFF. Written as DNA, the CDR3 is TGTGCCAGCAGCCTCAACCAGGGGGCAGGCTTTCCCGGGGAGCTGTTTTTT. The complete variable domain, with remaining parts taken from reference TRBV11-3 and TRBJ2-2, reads EAGVVQSPRYKIIEKKQPVAFWCNPISGHNTLYWYLQNLGQGPELLIRYENEEAVDDSQLPKDRFSAERLKGVDSTLKIQPAELGDSAVYLCASSLNQGAGFPGELFFGEGSRLTVL.

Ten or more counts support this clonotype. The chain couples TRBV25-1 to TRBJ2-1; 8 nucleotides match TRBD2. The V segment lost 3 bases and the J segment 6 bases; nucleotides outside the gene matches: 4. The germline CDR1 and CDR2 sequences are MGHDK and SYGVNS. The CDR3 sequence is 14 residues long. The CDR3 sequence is CASSESGSVNEQFF. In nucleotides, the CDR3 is TGTGCCAGCAGTGAGAGCGGGAGTGTCAATGAGCAGTTCTTC.

The CDR3 protein is CASTKPGQGYEQYF. CDR3 nucleotides: TGTGCCAGCACAAAACCGGGACAGGGGTACGAGCAGTACTTC. J is TRBJ2-7 and V is TRBV6-2 or TRBV6-3; 10 bases match TRBD1. CDR1 is MNHEY, CDR2 SVGEGT, per germline. The CDR3 contains 14 residues. The trim removed 7 bases at V and 4 bases at J, leaving 7 bases unmatched.

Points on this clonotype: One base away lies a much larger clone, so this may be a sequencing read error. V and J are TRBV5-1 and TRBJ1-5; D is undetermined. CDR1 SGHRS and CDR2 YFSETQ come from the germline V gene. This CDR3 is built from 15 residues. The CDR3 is CASSLGAGSNQPPHF. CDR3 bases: TGCGCCAGCAGCTTGGGTGCGGGTAGCAATCAGCCCCCGCATTTT.

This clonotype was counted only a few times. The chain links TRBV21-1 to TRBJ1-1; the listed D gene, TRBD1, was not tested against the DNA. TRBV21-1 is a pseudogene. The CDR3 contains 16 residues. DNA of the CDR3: TGTGCCAGCAGCAAAGTTGTGAGTTCCCGAAACACTGAAGCTTTCTTT. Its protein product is CASSKVVSSRNTEAFF.

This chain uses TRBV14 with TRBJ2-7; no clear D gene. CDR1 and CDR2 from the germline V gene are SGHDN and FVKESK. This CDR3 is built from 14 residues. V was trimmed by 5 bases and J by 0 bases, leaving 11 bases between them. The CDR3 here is CASSKSGDSYEQYF. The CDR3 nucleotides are TGTGCCAGCAGCAAAAGTGGGGACTCCTACGAGCAGTACTTC.

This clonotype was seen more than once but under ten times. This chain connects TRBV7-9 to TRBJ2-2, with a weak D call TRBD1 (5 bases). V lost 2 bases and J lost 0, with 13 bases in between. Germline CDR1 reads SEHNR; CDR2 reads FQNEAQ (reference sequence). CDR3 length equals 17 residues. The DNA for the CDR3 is TGTGCCAGCAGCTTAATAAGGGGTCTACCGAACACCGGGGAGCTGTTTTTT. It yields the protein CASSLIRGLPNTGELFF.

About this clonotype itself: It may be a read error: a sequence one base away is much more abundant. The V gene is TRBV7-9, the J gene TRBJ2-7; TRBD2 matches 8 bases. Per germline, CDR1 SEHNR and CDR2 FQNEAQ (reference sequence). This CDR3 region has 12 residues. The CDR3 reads CASSSLEREQCF. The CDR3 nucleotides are TGTGCCAGCAGCTCCTTAGAGCGGGAGCAGTGCTTC.

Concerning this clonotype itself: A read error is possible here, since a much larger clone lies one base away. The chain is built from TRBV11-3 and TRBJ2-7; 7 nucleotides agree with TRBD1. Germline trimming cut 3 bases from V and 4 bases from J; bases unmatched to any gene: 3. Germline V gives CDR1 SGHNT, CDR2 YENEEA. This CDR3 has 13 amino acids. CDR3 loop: CASSLTQGYEQYF. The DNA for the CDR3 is TGTGCCAGCAGCTTGACACAGGGGTACGAGCAGTACTTC.

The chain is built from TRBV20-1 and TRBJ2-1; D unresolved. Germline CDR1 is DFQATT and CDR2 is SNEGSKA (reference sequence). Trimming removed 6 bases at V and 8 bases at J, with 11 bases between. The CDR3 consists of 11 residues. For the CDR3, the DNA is TGCAGTGCAAACACTATCGATGAGCAGTTCTTC. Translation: CSANTIDEQFF.

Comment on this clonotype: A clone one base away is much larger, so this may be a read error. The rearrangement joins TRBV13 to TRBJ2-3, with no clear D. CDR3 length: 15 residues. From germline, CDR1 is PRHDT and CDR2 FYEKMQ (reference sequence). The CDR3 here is CTSSLDRSGTDTQYF. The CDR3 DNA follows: TGTACCAGCAGCTTAGATAGATCCGGCACAGATACGCAGTATTTT.

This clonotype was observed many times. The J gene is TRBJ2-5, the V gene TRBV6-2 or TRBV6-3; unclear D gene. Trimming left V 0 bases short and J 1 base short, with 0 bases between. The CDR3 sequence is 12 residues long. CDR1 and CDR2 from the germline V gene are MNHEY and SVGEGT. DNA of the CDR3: TGTGCCAGCAGTTACTCCCAAGAGACCCAGTACTTC. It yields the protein CASSYSQETQYF.

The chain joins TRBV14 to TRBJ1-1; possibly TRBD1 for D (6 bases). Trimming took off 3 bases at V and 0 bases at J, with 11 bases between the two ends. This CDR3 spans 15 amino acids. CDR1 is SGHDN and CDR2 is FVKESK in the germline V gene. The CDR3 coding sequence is TGTGCCAGCAGCCAGGCCAGGGACATGAACACTGAAGCTTTCTTT. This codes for CASSQARDMNTEAFF. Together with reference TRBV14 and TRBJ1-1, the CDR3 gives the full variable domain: EAGVTQFPSHSVIEKGQTVTLRCDPISGHDNLYWYRRVMGKEIKFLLHFVKESKQDESGMPNNRFLAERTGGTYSTLKVQPAELEDSGVYFCASSQARDMNTEAFFGQGTRLTVV.

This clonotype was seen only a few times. The CDR3 region is CSVESPMSYNEQFF. In DNA form, the CDR3 reads TGCAGCGTTGAAAGTCCTATGTCCTACAATGAGCAGTTCTTC. V and J are TRBV29-1 and TRBJ2-1; D gene uncertain. From germline, CDR1 is SQVTM and CDR2 ANQGSEA. Trimming stripped 2 bases from V and 1 base from J, with 9 bases between. This CDR3 is 14 amino acids long.

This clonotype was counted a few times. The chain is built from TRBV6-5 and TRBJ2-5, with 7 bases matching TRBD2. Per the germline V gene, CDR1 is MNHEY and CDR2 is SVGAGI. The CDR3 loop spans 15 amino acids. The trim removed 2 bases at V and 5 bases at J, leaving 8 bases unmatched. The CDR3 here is CASSYGAGVSETQYF. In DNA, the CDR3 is TGTGCCAGCAGTTACGGGGCGGGAGTTTCGGAGACCCAGTACTTC.